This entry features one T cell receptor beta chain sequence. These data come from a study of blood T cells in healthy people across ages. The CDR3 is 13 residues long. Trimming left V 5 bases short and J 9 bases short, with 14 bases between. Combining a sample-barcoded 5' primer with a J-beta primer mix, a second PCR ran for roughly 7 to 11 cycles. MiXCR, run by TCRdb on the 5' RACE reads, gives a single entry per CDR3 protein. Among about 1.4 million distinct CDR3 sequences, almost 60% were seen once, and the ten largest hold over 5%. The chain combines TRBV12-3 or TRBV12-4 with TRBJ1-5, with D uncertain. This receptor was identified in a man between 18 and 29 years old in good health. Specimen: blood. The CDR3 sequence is CASSLGIYRPQHF. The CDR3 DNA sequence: TGTGCCAGCAGTCTCGGGATCTATCGGCCCCAGCATTTT.